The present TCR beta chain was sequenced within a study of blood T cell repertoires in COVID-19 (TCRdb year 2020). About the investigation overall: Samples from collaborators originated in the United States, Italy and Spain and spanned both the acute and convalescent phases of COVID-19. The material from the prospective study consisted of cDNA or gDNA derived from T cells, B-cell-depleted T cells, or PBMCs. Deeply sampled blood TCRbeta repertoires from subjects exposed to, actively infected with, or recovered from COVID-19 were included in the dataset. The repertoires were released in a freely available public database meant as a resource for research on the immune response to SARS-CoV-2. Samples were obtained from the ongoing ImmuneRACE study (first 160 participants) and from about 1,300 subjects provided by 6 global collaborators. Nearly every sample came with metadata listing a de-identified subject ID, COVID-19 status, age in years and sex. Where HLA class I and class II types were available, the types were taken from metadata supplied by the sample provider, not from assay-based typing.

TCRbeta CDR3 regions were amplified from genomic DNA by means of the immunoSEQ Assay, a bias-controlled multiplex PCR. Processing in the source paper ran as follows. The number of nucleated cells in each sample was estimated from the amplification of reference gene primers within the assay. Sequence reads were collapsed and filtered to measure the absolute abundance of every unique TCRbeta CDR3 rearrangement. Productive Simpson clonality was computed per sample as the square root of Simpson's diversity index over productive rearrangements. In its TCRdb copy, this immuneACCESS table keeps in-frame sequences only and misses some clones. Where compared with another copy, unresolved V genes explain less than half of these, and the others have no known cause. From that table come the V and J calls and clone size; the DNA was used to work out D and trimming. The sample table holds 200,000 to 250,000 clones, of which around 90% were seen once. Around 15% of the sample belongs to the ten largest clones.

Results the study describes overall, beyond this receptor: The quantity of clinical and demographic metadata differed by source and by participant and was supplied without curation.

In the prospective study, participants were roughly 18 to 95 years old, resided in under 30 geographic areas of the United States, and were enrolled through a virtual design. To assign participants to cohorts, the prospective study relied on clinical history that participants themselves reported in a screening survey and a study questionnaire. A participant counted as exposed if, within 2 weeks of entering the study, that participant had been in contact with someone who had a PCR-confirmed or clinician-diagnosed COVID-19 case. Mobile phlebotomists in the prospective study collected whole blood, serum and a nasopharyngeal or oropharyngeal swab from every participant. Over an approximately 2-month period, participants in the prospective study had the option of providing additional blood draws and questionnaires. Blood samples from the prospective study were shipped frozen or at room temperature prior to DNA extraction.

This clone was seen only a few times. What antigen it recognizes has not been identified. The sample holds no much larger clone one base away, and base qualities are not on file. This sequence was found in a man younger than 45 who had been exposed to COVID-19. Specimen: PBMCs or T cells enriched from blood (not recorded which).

The CDR3 protein: CASSQTGAGYGYTF. The base sequence is TGCGCCAGCAGCCAAACAGGGGCCGGGTATGGCTACACCTTC. Rearrangement joined TRBV4-3 to TRBJ1-2; 7 central bases correspond to TRBD1. Here V drops 2 bases and J drops 5 bases, and the junction holds 5 bases not matched to any gene. Reading from cysteine to phenylalanine, the CDR3 counts 14 amino acids. Only CDR3 DNA is held: 42 bases, read in frame from base 1. The germline V gene encodes CDR1 LGHNA and CDR2 YSLEER.